This TCR beta chain was obtained from a study of blood T cell repertoires in COVID-19. Study summary: Acute and convalescent COVID-19 samples came from the United States, Italy and Spain. Sources were T cells, B-cell-depleted T cells, or PBMCs; the material itself was cDNA or gDNA.

Per the original methods: Nucleated cell number was recorded as an estimate derived from reference gene primer amplification. This table comes from immunoSEQ multiplex PCR, and its TCRdb copy is limited to in-frame clones, with some not included. V, J and clone size reflect that table, while D and trimming were determined from the DNA. This sample has 130,000 to 150,000 clones, with around 84% found just once. This CDR3 has 12 amino acids. Trimming cost V 6 bases and J 17 bases, with 17 bases left between them. Source material: peripheral blood. The rearrangement links TRBV12-3 or TRBV12-4 to TRBJ1-6, with a weak D call TRBD1 (6 bases). This receptor was identified in a human donor in a cohort sampled during active COVID-19. CDR3 in amino acids: CASSRQDSRFHF. CDR3 coding DNA: TGTGCCAGCAGCCGCCAGGACAGCCGGTTCCACTTT.